This T cell receptor beta chain stems from a study of response to subunit inactivated influenza vaccine. TCRdb processed the RT-PCR reads anew with MiXCR; each CDR3 protein has one entry. Of more than 500,000 distinct CDR3 sequences in the sample, over 9% are singletons; the top ten hold approximately 11%. The CDR3 extends over 15 amino acids. Germline V gene data show CDR1 as SGHTA and CDR2 as FQGNSA. Trimming stripped 0 bases from V and 3 bases from J, with 10 bases between. The table lists this clonotype with many counts. The sample also formed part of further work on T cells expressing NK-cell markers. That paper notes: TCR beta cDNA was generated via 5'RACE template switching incorporating UMIs. About 1.0-7.0% of CD8+ T cells in roughly six donors belonged to dominant NKG2C+ clonotypes. One observes that, in several donors, these clonotypes were also the leading ones within the CD3+CD56-NKG2C+ fraction. No clear determination of HCMV specificity was made for expanded NKG2C+ T cell clones.

The source was PBMCs from blood, collected on the day of vaccination. This sequence originates from a man aged 45-65 years who received an inactivated influenza vaccine. This chain connects TRBV7-2 to TRBJ2-3; D gene unclear. The chain's CDR3 is CASSLALGRTDTQYF. The CDR3 DNA reads TGTGCCAGCAGCTTAGCTTTAGGCAGGACAGATACGCAGTATTTT.